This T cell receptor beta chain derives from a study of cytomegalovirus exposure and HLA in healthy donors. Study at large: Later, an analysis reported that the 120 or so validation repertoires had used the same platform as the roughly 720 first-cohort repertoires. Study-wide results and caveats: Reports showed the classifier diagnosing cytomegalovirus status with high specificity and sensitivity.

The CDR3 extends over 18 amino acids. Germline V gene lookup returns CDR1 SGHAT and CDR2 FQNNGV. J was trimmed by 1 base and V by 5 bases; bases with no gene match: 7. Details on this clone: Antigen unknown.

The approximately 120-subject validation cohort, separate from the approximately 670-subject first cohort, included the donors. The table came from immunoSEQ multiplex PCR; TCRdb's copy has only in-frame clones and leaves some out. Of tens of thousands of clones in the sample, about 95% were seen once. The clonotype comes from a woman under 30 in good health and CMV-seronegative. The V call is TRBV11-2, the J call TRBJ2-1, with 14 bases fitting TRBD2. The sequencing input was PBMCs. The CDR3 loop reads CASSPGLAGGRSYNEQFF. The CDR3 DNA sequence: TGTGCCAGCAGCCCAGGACTAGCGGGAGGCCGGTCCTACAATGAGCAGTTCTTC.